This paragraph reports one TCR beta chain. The antigen is unknown. This sample was included in a study of blood T cells in healthy people across ages. Whole-study results and caveats: Strong correlation existed between TCR beta diversity and naive T cell percentage.

Per the germline V gene, CDR1 is LGHNT and CDR2 is FRNRAP. The CDR3 has 16 residues. Together with a sample-barcoded 5' primer, a J-beta primer mix was included in a second PCR lasting 7 to 11 cycles. TCRdb re-called the 5' RACE reads through MiXCR, storing one row per CDR3 protein. The sample yields about 1.4 million distinct CDR3 sequences, around 59% seen once. The sequencing sample was made of blood. The genes are TRBV12-5 and TRBJ2-7; 7 positions agree with TRBD1. The J call may be mistaken, given a closer DNA end match to TRBJ2-5. This TCR derives from a man younger than 35 in good health. The CDR3 DNA reads TGTGCTAGTGGTTTGTTCATCAGAGGGGGCCCGCAGACCCAGTACTTC. Translating it yields CASGLFIRGGPQTQYF.